This is a list of T cell receptor beta chains from one sample in a study of shared clonotypes between healthy human individuals. Sequenced by immunoSEQ multiplex PCR; TCRdb stores in-frame clones only, minus some. There are about 2.4 million clones in the sample; around 90% occur only once, and around 0.14% lies in the top ten. The sequenced sample was naive CD4+ T cells sorted from blood. All receptors derive from a man younger than 35 in good health. The CDR3 runs from the conserved cysteine through the conserved F or W.

TRBV5-1 CASSAQAGLGDTQYF
TRBV27 CASSLWGANSPLHF
TRBV11-1 CASSFGSRGIYQETQYF
TRBV2 CASSSRSGLAGSLVHEQYF
TRBV7-3 CASSLTYGPATEAFF
TRBV30 CAWGGTSGGNEQFF
TRBV28 CASRGDRDEQFF
TRBV19 CASKAQRGAGELFF
TRBV7-9 CASSSLGGSGRYGYTF
TRBV6-5 CASSYSVLAGDYEQYF
TRBV2 CASSGPSRETQYF